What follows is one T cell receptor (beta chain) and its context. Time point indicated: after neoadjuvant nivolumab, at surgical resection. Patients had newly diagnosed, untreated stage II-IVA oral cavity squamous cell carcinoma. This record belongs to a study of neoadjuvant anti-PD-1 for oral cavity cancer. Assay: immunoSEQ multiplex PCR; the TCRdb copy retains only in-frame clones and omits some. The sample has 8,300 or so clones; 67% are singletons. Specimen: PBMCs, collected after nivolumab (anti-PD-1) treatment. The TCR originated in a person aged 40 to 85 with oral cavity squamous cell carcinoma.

CDR3 region: CASSYRGSYNEQFF. CDR3 sequence (DNA): TGTGCCAGCAGCTACAGGGGCTCCTACAATGAGCAGTTCTTC. This chain links TRBV9 with TRBJ2-1; 7 positions agree with TRBD1. The CDR3 has 14 amino acids. The germline V gene encodes CDR1 SGDLS and CDR2 YYNGEE. The trim removed 4 bases at V and 0 bases at J, leaving 1 base unmatched.